These 12 T cell receptor beta chains were sequenced from one sample in a study of blood T cells in healthy people across ages. For the second PCR, which ran for 7 to 11 cycles, a sample-barcoded 5' primer and a J-beta primer mix were used. TCRdb redid the calling of the 5' RACE reads with MiXCR, one entry per CDR3 protein. The sample lists around 320,000 distinct CDR3 sequences, around 29% occurring once. The sequenced sample consisted of blood. Source of these receptors: a woman between 65 and 79 years old in good health.

This clonotype was detected only a few times. The J gene is TRBJ1-1, the V gene TRBV10-2, with TRBD1 matching 9 bases. The CDR3 length is 14 residues. Germline V gene data show CDR1 as WSHSY and CDR2 as SAAADI. Trimming cost V 6 bases and J 4 bases; bases outside gene matches: 6. CDR3 bases: TGCGCCAGCAGGGGGGTGACAGGGGGCACTGAAGCTTTCTTT. Its protein is CASRGVTGGTEAFF.

In this sample, this clonotype turned up many times. This chain links TRBV6-2 or TRBV6-3 with TRBJ2-1, with 9 bases identical to TRBD2. With V trimmed by 6 bases and J by 3 bases, 6 bases remained unmatched. Germline V CDR1 and CDR2: MNHEY, SVGEGT. The CDR3 sequence is 15 residues long. For the CDR3, the DNA is TGTGCCAGCAGCCCTAGACTAGCGGTCTACAATGAGCAGTTCTTC. It yields the protein CASSPRLAVYNEQFF.

The V and J genes are TRBV7-3 and TRBJ2-1; 7 bases fit TRBD2. After removal of 6 bases from V and 2 bases from J, the junction contained 13 bases not matched to a gene. Germline V gene sequence: CDR1 SGHTA, CDR2 FQGTGA. The CDR3 length is 17 residues. The CDR3 protein is CASSRSGVSGPYNEQFF. Here the CDR3 DNA reads TGTGCCAGCAGTCGATCGGGGGTTAGCGGGCCCTACAATGAGCAGTTCTTC.

This clonotype is classed as medium-sized. V usage is TRBV29-1 and J usage is TRBJ1-2; 9 nucleotides align to TRBD1. Trimming cost V 2 bases and J 8 bases; bases outside gene matches: 6. The length of the CDR3 is 13 residues. Germline values: CDR1 SQVTM, CDR2 ANQGSEA. CDR3 DNA sequence: TGCAGCGTTGAAACACAGGGGGCGGGCGGCTACACCTTC. It is translated as CSVETQGAGGYTF.

This clonotype was found a few times. The chain combines TRBV20-1 with TRBJ2-3, with 12 bases matching TRBD2. The trim removed 7 bases at V and 3 bases at J, leaving 2 bases unmatched. Per the germline V gene, CDR1 is DFQATT and CDR2 is SNEGSKA (reference sequence). The CDR3 has 13 amino acids. The CDR3 DNA reads TGCAGTGTCGGGACTAGCGGGACAGATACGCAGTATTTT. Encoded protein: CSVGTSGTDTQYF.

The chain couples TRBV7-2 to TRBJ2-1, with D unclear. Germline CDR1 reads SGHTA; CDR2 reads FQGNSA. V gave up 2 bases and J gave up 8 bases, with 4 bases separating them. The CDR3 runs 11 residues. The CDR3 coding sequence is TGTGCCAGCAGCTTACACTATGAGCAGTTCTTC. Translated, it gives CASSLHYEQFF.

About this clonotype itself: Germline is not matched at one junction end, which may reflect a read error. This rearrangement joins TRBV28 to TRBJ2-7; 9 bases are shared with TRBD2. The CDR3 is made up of 15 amino acids. Germline V gene sequence: CDR1 MDHEN, CDR2 SYDVKM. The CDR3 spells CAGSKAGGRAYEQYF. The DNA of the CDR3 is TGTGCCGGCAGTAAAGCGGGAGGCCGAGCCTACGAGCAGTACTTC. The full variable domain, its missing parts supplied by reference TRBV28 and TRBJ2-7, is DVKVTQSSRYLVKRTGEKVFLECVQDMDHENMFWYRQDPGLGLRLIYFSYDVKMKEKGDIPEGYSVSREKKERFSLILESASTNQTSMYLCAGSKAGGRAYEQYFGPGTRLTVT.

The rearrangement links TRBV7-2 to TRBJ2-2; 7 bases map to TRBD2. J was trimmed by 6 bases and V by 1 base; bases with no gene match: 2. This CDR3 is 14 amino acids long. Germline-derived CDR1 and CDR2 are SGHTA and FQGNSA. The CDR3 sequence is CASSLVAGAGELFF. The CDR3 nucleotides read TGTGCCAGCAGCTTAGTGGCGGGGGCCGGGGAGCTGTTTTTT.

This clonotype was found a few times. This sequence joins TRBV6-5 and TRBJ1-6; unclear D gene. The CDR3 is made up of 15 amino acids. Germline V CDR1 and CDR2: MNHEY, SVGAGI. The V end was cut by 2 bases, the J end by 9 bases, with 14 bases between. The CDR3 loop reads CASSYRSGSGSPLHF. The CDR3 DNA sequence: TGTGCCAGCAGTTACCGGTCGGGGTCGGGTTCACCCCTCCACTTT.

This clonotype was observed a handful of times. A read error may explain this, as a much larger clone is one base away. V is TRBV3-1 and J is TRBJ1-1; D is unclear. Germline V CDR1 and CDR2: LGHDT, YNNKEL (reference sequence). The CDR3 is 15 amino acids. The CDR3 DNA reads as TGTGCCGGCAGCCAATCCAAGTTGGCAAACACTGAAGCTTTCTTT. The encoded protein is CAGSQSKLANTEAFF.

The V call is TRBV20-1, the J call TRBJ2-2, with TRBD2 matching over 9 bases. V was pared by 5 bases and J by 0 bases, with 7 bases of the junction left unmatched. The CDR3 is 16 residues long. Germline CDR1 DFQATT, CDR2 SNEGSKA (reference sequence). The CDR3 protein is CSALAGPTSNTGELFF. In DNA, the CDR3 is TGCAGTGCTCTAGCGGGACCTACCTCGAACACCGGGGAGCTGTTTTTT.

The V gene is TRBV28, the J gene TRBJ1-2; D unclear. This CDR3 comprises 15 residues. Germline values: CDR1 MDHEN, CDR2 SYDVKM. V dropped 4 bases and J dropped 0 bases, with 12 bases sitting between them. The CDR3 here is CASSSPVDANYGYTF. CDR3 nucleotide sequence: TGTGCCAGCAGTTCCCCTGTGGATGCTAACTATGGCTACACCTTC.